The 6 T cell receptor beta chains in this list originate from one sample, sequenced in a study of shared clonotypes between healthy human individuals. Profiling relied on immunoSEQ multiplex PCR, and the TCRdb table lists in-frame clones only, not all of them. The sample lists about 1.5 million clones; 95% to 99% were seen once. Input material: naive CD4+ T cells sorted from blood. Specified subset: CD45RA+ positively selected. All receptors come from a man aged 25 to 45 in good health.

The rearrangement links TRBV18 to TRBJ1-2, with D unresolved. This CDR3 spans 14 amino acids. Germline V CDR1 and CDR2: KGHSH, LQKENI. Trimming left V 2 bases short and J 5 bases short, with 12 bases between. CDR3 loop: CASSPNTPAYGYTF. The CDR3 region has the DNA TGTGCCAGCTCACCAAACACCCCGGCTTATGGCTACACCTTC.

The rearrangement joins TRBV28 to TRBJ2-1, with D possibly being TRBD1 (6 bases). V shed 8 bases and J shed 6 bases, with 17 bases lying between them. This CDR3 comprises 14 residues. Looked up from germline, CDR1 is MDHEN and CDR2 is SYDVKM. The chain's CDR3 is CASAGTPGSNEQFF. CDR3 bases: TGTGCCAGCGCAGGGACACCGGGGAGCAATGAGCAGTTCTTC.

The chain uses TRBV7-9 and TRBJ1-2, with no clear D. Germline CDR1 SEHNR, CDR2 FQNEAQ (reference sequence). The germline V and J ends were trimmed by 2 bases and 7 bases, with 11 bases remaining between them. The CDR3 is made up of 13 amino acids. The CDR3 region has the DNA TGTGCCAGCAGCTTAAATAGGGAGCTTGGCTACACCTTC. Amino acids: CASSLNRELGYTF.

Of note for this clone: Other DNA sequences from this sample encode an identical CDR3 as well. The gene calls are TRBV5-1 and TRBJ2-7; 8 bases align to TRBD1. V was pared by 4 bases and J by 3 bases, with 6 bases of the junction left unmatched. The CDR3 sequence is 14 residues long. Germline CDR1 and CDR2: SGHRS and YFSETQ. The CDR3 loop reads CASSGGQGGYEQYF. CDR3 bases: TGCGCCAGCAGCGGAGGACAGGGAGGCTACGAGCAGTACTTC.

The CDR3 bases are TGTGCCAGCAGCCCGAGGAAGGACAGGGTCTCTGAAAAACTGTTTTTT. Amino acids: CASSPRKDRVSEKLFF. This chain links TRBV4-2 with TRBJ1-4, with TRBD1 identical over 8 bases. The CDR3 runs 16 residues. J lost 7 bases, V lost 4 bases, and 11 bases had no gene match. Germline-derived CDR1 and CDR2 are LGHNA and YNFKEQ.

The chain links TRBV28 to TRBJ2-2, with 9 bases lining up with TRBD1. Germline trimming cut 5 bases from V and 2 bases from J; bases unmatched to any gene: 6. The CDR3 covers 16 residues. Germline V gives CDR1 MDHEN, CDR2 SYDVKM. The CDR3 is CASSKPGQGNTGELFF. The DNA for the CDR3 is TGTGCCAGCAGTAAACCGGGACAGGGAAACACCGGGGAGCTGTTTTTT.